These 9 T cell receptor beta chains came from one sample sequenced in a study of blood T cells in healthy people across ages. With a J-beta primer mix and a sample-barcoded 5' primer, a second PCR ran about 7 to 11 cycles. A single record per CDR3 protein comes from TCRdb applying MiXCR to the 5' RACE reads. The data contain 550,000 to 750,000 distinct CDR3 sequences, roughly 21% of them singletons. Source material: blood. The receptors come from a man in his 70s in good health.

The chain is built from TRBV28 and TRBJ2-3, with D perhaps matching TRBD2 (5 bases). Trimming stripped 7 bases from V and 1 base from J, with 9 bases between. Germline V lookup: CDR1 MDHEN, CDR2 SYDVKM. There are 13 residues in the CDR3. CDR3 in DNA: TGTGCCAGCAATGGGAGACGCACAGATACGCAGTATTTT. Its translation is CASNGRRTDTQYF.

This clonotype appeared a few times. Germline and junction disagree at one end, which may indicate a read error. The genes are TRBV29-1 and TRBJ2-1; 7 nucleotides agree with TRBD2. This CDR3 has 18 residues. Per the germline V gene, CDR1 is SQVTM and CDR2 is ANQGSEA. CDR3 amino acids: CSGGGAERVRRPYNEQFF. The DNA for the CDR3 is TGCAGCGGGGGAGGGGCTGAGCGAGTTCGCCGGCCCTATAATGAGCAGTTCTTC.

This clonotype was counted many times. The chain links TRBV12-3 or TRBV12-4 to TRBJ1-4; D gene uncertain. Between the trimmed V and J ends, which lost 5 bases and 8 bases, there was a span of 21 bases. The CDR3 length is 16 residues. The DNA for the CDR3 is TGTGCCAGCAGTGCTGGAATGAGCGGGCGGAGGGAAAAACTGTTTTTT. It codes for CASSAGMSGRREKLFF.

The J gene is TRBJ1-2, the V gene TRBV6-1; D might be TRBD1 (6 bases). V was shortened by 4 bases and J by 0 bases, with 21 bases between the two germline ends. The CDR3 runs to 18 residues. Germline V gene lookup returns CDR1 MNHNS and CDR2 SASEGT. Written as DNA, the CDR3 is TGTGCCAGCAGTGTACAGGGTGGCGGATCTCCGGCTAACTATGGCTACACCTTC. It encodes CASSVQGGGSPANYGYTF.

This clonotype came up many times. The J gene is TRBJ2-5, the V gene TRBV20-1; no definite D call. The CDR3 has 14 amino acids. The V and J ends lost 1 base and 2 bases respectively, with 11 bases between them. Germline CDR1 DFQATT, CDR2 SNEGSKA (reference sequence). In nucleotides, the CDR3 is TGCAGTGCTAGAGGGCTAACCCGTCAAGAGACCCAGTACTTC. Translating it yields CSARGLTRQETQYF.

The table lists this clonotype with a few counts. This chain links TRBV3-1 with TRBJ1-1; D is ambiguous. Germline assignment: CDR1 LGHDT and CDR2 YNNKEL (reference sequence). The CDR3 has 14 residues. V gave up 1 base and J gave up 4 bases, with 10 bases separating them. DNA of the CDR3: TGTGCCAGCAGCCAAGTGGGTCGGGGCACTGAAGCTTTCTTT. This codes for CASSQVGRGTEAFF.

The chain recombines TRBV27 with TRBJ2-2, with D unclear. The CDR3 sequence is 12 residues long. In germline, CDR1 is MNHEY, CDR2 SMNVEV (reference sequence). V was clipped by 7 bases and J by 0 bases, with 3 bases between them. CDR3 in amino acids: CASKPNTGELFF. The CDR3 DNA follows: TGTGCCAGCAAGCCGAACACCGGGGAGCTGTTTTTT.

This clonotype was detected only a few times. The chain uses TRBV20-1 and TRBJ2-3; no clear D gene. The length of the CDR3 is 15 residues. Trimming removed 0 bases at V and 1 base at J, with 11 bases between. Germline assignment: CDR1 DFQATT and CDR2 SNEGSKA (reference sequence). DNA of the CDR3: TGCAGTGCTAGAGATAGCCCCCTCGGCACAGATACGCAGTATTTT. Translation: CSARDSPLGTDTQYF.

A few counts support this clonotype. The chain links TRBV5-1 to TRBJ2-1, with 11 bases matching TRBD1. Per germline, CDR1 SGHRS and CDR2 YFSETQ. V lost 4 bases to trimming and J lost 6 bases; unmatched junction nucleotides: 6. The CDR3 consists of 15 residues. The CDR3 DNA is TGCGCCAGCAGCCCTATCGGGACAGGGGGCAATGAGCAGTTCTTC. Amino acids: CASSPIGTGGNEQFF.